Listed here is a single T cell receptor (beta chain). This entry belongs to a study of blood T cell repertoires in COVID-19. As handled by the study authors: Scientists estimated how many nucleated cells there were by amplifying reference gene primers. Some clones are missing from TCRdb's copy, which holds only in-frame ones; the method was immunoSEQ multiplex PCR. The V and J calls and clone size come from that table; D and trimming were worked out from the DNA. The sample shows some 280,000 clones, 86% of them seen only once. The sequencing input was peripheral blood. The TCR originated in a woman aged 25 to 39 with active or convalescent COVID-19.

CDR3: CASSPPSGSGGYNEQFF. As DNA, the CDR3 is TGTGCCAGCAGCCCACCGAGTGGTAGCGGGGGGTACAATGAGCAGTTCTTC. This chain joins TRBV3-1 (or the pseudogene TRBV3-2) and TRBJ2-1; 10 positions match TRBD2. Germline V gene lookup returns CDR1 LGHDT and CDR2 YNNKEL (reference sequence). This CDR3 comprises 17 residues. Trimming at V came to 4 bases and at J to 4 bases, leaving 10 bases not matched to a gene.